Listed here is a single T cell receptor beta chain. This sample stems from a study of T cell repertoires in cytomegalovirus infection. CDR1 SNHLY and CDR2 FYNNEI come from the germline V gene. V shed 2 bases and J 2 bases; nucleotides not matched to a gene: 5. The CDR3 runs 16 residues. TCRdb reprocessed the reads via MiXCR and lists one record per CDR3 protein. The repertoire holds approximately 500,000 distinct CDR3 sequences, with approximately 15% as singletons. This sequence joins TRBV2 and TRBJ2-5; 10 positions match TRBD2. The TCR was taken from a human donor in good health (CMV status not recorded). Some clones in this sample may be carry-over from other donors' samples. The sample was CD8+ T cells from PBMCs. CDR3 nucleotide sequence: TGTGCCAGCAGTGAATTTAGCGGGGGGACTCAAGAGACCCAGTACTTC. Its translation: CASSEFSGGTQETQYF. The variable domain in full, completed from reference TRBV2 and TRBJ2-5, reads EPEVTQTPSHQVTQMGQEVILRCVPISNHLYFYWYRQILGQKVEFLVSFYNNEISEKSEIFDDQFSVERPDGSNFTLKIRSTKLEDSAMYFCASSEFSGGTQETQYFGPGTRLLVL.